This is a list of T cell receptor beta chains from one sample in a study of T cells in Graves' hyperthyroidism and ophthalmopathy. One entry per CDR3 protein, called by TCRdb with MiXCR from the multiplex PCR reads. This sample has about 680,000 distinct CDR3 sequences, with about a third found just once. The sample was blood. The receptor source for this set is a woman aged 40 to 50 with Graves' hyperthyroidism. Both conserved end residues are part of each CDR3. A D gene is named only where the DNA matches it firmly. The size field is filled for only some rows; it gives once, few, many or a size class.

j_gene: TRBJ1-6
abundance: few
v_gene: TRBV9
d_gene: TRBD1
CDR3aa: CASSPATGADSPLHF

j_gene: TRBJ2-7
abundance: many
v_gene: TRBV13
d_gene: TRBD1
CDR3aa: CASSLLVQGAREQYF

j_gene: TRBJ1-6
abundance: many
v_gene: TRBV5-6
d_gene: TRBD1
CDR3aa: CASSPGTGVSPLHF

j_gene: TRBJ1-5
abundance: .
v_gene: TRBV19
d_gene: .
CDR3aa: CASSIGGGRTSQPQHF

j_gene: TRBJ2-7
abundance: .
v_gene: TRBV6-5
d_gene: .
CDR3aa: CASSYSSDDYGQYF

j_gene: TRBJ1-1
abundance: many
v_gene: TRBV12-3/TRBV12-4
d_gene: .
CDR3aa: CASSLRQVGEAFF

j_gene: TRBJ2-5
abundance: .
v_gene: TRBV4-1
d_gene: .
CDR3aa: CASSQEWSQETQYF

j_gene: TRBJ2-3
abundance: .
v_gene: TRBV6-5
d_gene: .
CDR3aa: CASSSPLAPSTDTQYF

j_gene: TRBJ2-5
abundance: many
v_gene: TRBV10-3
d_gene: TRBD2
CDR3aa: CAISENSGGLGQETQYF

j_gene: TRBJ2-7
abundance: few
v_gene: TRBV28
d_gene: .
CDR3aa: CASSPRGYSSYEQYF